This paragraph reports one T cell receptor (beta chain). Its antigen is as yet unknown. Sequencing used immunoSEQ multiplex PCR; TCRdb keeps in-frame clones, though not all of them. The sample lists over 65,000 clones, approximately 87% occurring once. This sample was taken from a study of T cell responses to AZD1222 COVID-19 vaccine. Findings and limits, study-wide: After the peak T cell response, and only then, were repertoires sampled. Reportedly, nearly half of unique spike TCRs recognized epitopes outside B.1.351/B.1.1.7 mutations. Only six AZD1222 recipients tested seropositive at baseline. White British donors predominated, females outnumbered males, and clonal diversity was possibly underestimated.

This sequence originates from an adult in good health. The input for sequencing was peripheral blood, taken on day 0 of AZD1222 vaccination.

CDR3 in amino acids: CASSRDRVRSPLHF. CDR3 in DNA: TGTGCCAGCAGTCGGGACAGGGTGAGGTCACCCCTCCACTTT. The V gene is TRBV27, the J gene TRBJ1-6, with TRBD1 matching 9 bases. Germline CDR1 is MNHEY and CDR2 is SMNVEV (reference sequence). The CDR3 length is 14 residues. Trimming took 5 bases from V and 10 from J; bases not matched to a gene: 6.